The 25 T cell receptor beta chains given below trace back to one sample, sequenced in a study of T cells after yellow fever vaccination. TCRdb recomputed calls from the 5' RACE reads with MiXCR, one row per CDR3 protein. Here the sample spans a few hundred thousand distinct CDR3 sequences, around 10% being singletons. The sample consisted of PBMCs, taken on the day of the first yellow fever vaccination. All receptors come from a young man who received the YFV17D yellow fever vaccine.

The chain uses TRBV7-9 and TRBJ2-1; D gene ambiguous. V was cut by 7 bases and J by 9 bases, with 13 bases left in between. Germline V gene data show CDR1 as SEHNR and CDR2 as FQNEAQ (reference sequence). The CDR3 is 12 amino acids. The CDR3 DNA reads TGTGCCAGCATTAGAGACACCCCTGAGCAGTTCTTC. Translation gives CASIRDTPEQFF. The full variable domain, its missing parts supplied by reference TRBV7-9 and TRBJ2-1, is DTGVSQNPRHKITKRGQNVTFRCDPISEHNRLYWYRQTLGQGPEFLTYFQNEAQLEKSRLLSDRFSAERPKGSFSTLEIQRTEQGDSAMYLCASIRDTPEQFFGPGTRLTVL.

The table lists this clonotype with a few counts. At one boundary the junction diverges from the germline segment, which might be a read error. V and J are TRBV7-7 and TRBJ2-2; 7 positions agree with TRBD1. The CDR3 runs to 16 residues. The germline V gene has CDR1 SSHAT and CDR2 FNYEAQ (reference sequence). DNA for the CDR3: TGTGCTAGCAGCCTAAACAGGGGCGCGGGCACCGGGGAGCTGTTTTTT. Its protein product is CASSLNRGAGTGELFF.

In its sample, this clonotype was seen a few times. The gene calls are TRBV6-2 or TRBV6-3 and TRBJ1-1; 7 bases agree with TRBD1. V shed 7 bases and J 1 base; nucleotides not matched to a gene: 12. The CDR3 sequence is 16 residues long. The germline gives CDR1 MNHEY, CDR2 SVGEGT. CDR3 loop: CASTDGPGTENTEAFF. CDR3 in DNA: TGTGCCAGCACCGACGGCCCCGGGACAGAGAACACTGAAGCTTTCTTT.

This chain uses TRBV5-1 with TRBJ2-3; D perhaps matches TRBD2 (5 bases). The CDR3 contains 16 residues. The germline gives CDR1 SGHRS, CDR2 YFSETQ. V was pared by 2 bases and J by 0 bases, with 13 bases between. The DNA for the CDR3 is TGCGCCAGCAGCTTAATACCCCGGGGAAGCACAGATACGCAGTATTTT. It encodes CASSLIPRGSTDTQYF.

This clonotype was counted ten times or more. The V and J genes are TRBV25-1 and TRBJ2-1; 8 positions match TRBD1. The CDR3 runs 17 residues. V shed 0 bases and J 8 bases; nucleotides not matched to a gene: 12. The V gene's germline CDR1 is MGHDK and CDR2 SYGVNS. The CDR3 here is CASSEYIRDRGRDEQFF. As DNA, the CDR3 is TGTGCCAGCAGTGAATATATTCGAGACAGGGGTCGGGATGAGCAGTTCTTC.

This chain links TRBV3-1 with TRBJ1-6, with D perhaps TRBD1 (6 bases). The CDR3 is 12 amino acids. V was shortened by 4 bases and J by 12 bases, with 10 bases between the two germline ends. Germline V CDR1 and CDR2: LGHDT, YNNKEL (reference sequence). CDR3 residues: CASSLTGLPLHF. DNA for the CDR3: TGTGCCAGCAGCCTGACAGGCTTACCCCTCCACTTT.

This clonotype was observed at least ten times. J is TRBJ2-7 and V is TRBV6-2 or TRBV6-3; TRBD2 agrees at 12 bases. The V gene end was trimmed by 4 bases and the J gene end by 1 base; junction bases not matched to a gene: 8. The CDR3 length is 17 residues. Germline V CDR1 and CDR2: MNHEY, SVGEGT. The CDR3 protein is CASSSLTSGGISYEQYF. CDR3 sequence (DNA): TGTGCCAGCAGTTCCCTCACTAGCGGGGGGATTTCCTACGAGCAGTACTTC.

This clonotype qualifies as medium-sized. The rearrangement joins TRBV12-3 or TRBV12-4 to TRBJ2-3, with 10 positions matching TRBD2. V trimming: 5 bases; J trimming: 2 bases; junction bases outside the gene matches: 7. This CDR3 has 16 residues. This chain's CDR3 is CASSIWTSGVTDTQYF. CDR3 DNA: TGTGCCAGCAGTATCTGGACTAGCGGAGTCACAGATACGCAGTATTTT.

Concerning this clonotype itself: One junction end does not reproduce the germline sequence, and a read error may be involved. V gene TRBV6-1 combines with J gene TRBJ1-6; the D gene is possibly TRBD1 (5 bases). Germline V gives CDR1 MNHNS, CDR2 SASEGT. This CDR3 contains 16 residues. CDR3 nucleotide sequence: TGTGCCAGCAGTACCTCAAGGGGCTCCTATAATTCACACCTCCACTTT. This codes for CASSTSRGSYNSHLHF.

This clonotype has more than one count but fewer than ten. The rearrangement joins TRBV5-1 to TRBJ2-2; D is uncertain. V dropped 6 bases and J dropped 0 bases, with 9 bases sitting between them. This CDR3 has 14 residues. The germline gives CDR1 SGHRS, CDR2 YFSETQ. CDR3 in amino acids: CASTVGTNTGELFF. In DNA form, the CDR3 reads TGCGCCAGCACCGTTGGGACGAACACCGGGGAGCTGTTTTTT.

This clonotype has more than one count but fewer than ten. The chain has TRBV5-1 and TRBJ1-2; the match to TRBD1 covers 8 bases. There are 14 residues in the CDR3. V gave up 4 bases and J gave up 6 bases; unmatched junction bases: 8. Germline V gives CDR1 SGHRS, CDR2 YFSETQ. The CDR3 coding sequence is TGCGCCAGCAGCGCAGGACAGGGTCTTGATGGCTACACCTTC. Translation: CASSAGQGLDGYTF.

The genes are TRBV4-3 and TRBJ2-3; 10 bases are a match to TRBD2. Germline V gene sequence: CDR1 LGHNA, CDR2 YSLEER. This CDR3 contains 16 residues. V gave up 3 bases and J gave up 1 base; unmatched junction bases: 4. For the CDR3, the DNA is TGCGCCAGCAGCCACCTAGCGGGGGCCGGCACAGATACGCAGTATTTT. Residues: CASSHLAGAGTDTQYF.

V gene TRBV10-2 combines with J gene TRBJ2-5; D possibly corresponds to TRBD2 (6 bases). With 9 bases removed from V and 1 base from J, the gap between germline ends came to 9 bases. Germline V gene lookup returns CDR1 WSHSY and CDR2 SAAADI. This CDR3 has 12 residues. The CDR3 DNA is TGCGCCAGTCCGGGACTCCAAGAGACCCAGTACTTC. Its protein product is CASPGLQETQYF.

This clonotype was counted a few times. J is TRBJ1-1 and V is TRBV10-3; D is unresolved. CDR3 size: 15 residues. The V gene lost 0 bases and the J gene lost 4 bases, with 12 bases spanning the gap. In germline, CDR1 is ENHRY, CDR2 SYGVKD. CDR3 region: CAISESKAGSTEAFF. The CDR3 region has the DNA TGTGCCATCAGTGAGTCGAAGGCAGGTTCCACTGAAGCTTTCTTT.

This clonotype was counted between two and nine times. The genes are TRBV11-2 and TRBJ2-7; no clear D. Trimming pared 1 base from V and 7 bases from J, leaving 8 bases between. The CDR3 length is 12 residues. The V gene's germline CDR1 is SGHAT and CDR2 FQNNGV. The CDR3 region is CASSLGMREQYF. The CDR3 DNA reads as TGTGCCAGCAGCTTAGGGATGAGGGAGCAGTACTTC.

This clonotype has at least ten counts. This chain links TRBV12-3 or TRBV12-4 with TRBJ1-1, with TRBD1 matching 7 bases. The CDR3 is 14 amino acids. After removal of 5 bases from V and 7 bases from J, the junction contained 10 bases not matched to a gene. DNA for the CDR3: TGTGCCAGCAGTCTTCACGACAGGGAGAATGAAGCTTTCTTT. Protein sequence: CASSLHDRENEAFF.

V gene TRBV10-3 combines with J gene TRBJ1-1, with TRBD1 identical over 7 bases. With 6 bases clipped from V and 7 bases from J, the junction kept 2 bases outside the gene matches. The CDR3 extends over 11 amino acids. CDR1 is ENHRY, CDR2 SYGVKD, per germline. CDR3 protein: CAISQGGEAFF. The CDR3 region has the DNA TGTGCCATCAGCCAGGGGGGTGAAGCTTTCTTT.

This clonotype appeared a few times. V is TRBV25-1 and J is TRBJ2-1, with 9 bases lining up with TRBD2. In germline, CDR1 is MGHDK, CDR2 SYGVNS. The CDR3 is 15 amino acids. V was clipped by 3 bases and J by 5 bases; unmatched bases: 5. CDR3 amino acids: CASSDSGGGDNEQFF. The CDR3 nucleotides read TGTGCCAGCAGTGATAGCGGGGGTGGGGACAATGAGCAGTTCTTC.

This clonotype was picked up a small number of times. The chain links TRBV29-1 to TRBJ2-7; D is unresolved. Germline V CDR1 and CDR2: SQVTM, ANQGSEA. Trimming took off 1 base at V and 5 bases at J, with 12 bases between the two ends. The CDR3 has 13 amino acids. CDR3 DNA: TGCAGCGTTGAAGGGCAGGTTGAGGACGAGCAGTACTTC. Its protein is CSVEGQVEDEQYF.

CDR3 sequence (DNA): TGCAGTGCTAGAGGAGGGGCGGGGGACGGGACCCAGTACTTC. As protein: CSARGGAGDGTQYF. The rearrangement uses TRBV20-1 and TRBJ2-5; 7 positions agree with TRBD2. V shed 1 base and J 7 bases; nucleotides not matched to a gene: 9. Germline CDR1 and CDR2: DFQATT and SNEGSKA (reference sequence). The CDR3 runs 14 residues.

This clonotype was recorded at least ten times. The rearrangement uses TRBV30 and TRBJ2-1; D is uncertain. V lost 3 bases, J lost 13 bases, and 13 bases lay in between. There are 11 residues in the CDR3. Germline V gives CDR1 GTSNPN, CDR2 SVGIG (reference sequence). CDR3 in amino acids: CAWSLPGNQFF. DNA of the CDR3: TGTGCCTGGAGCCTCCCCGGTAACCAGTTCTTC.

This clonotype occurred many times. The chain couples TRBV7-9 to TRBJ1-5; D is possibly TRBD1 (6 bases). CDR1 is SEHNR, CDR2 FQNEAQ, per germline (reference sequence). The CDR3 totals 14 residues. Trimming shortened V by 5 bases and J by 3 bases, and 11 bases separated the two germline ends. The CDR3 region is CASSATGLNQPQHF. DNA of the CDR3: TGTGCCAGCAGCGCCACAGGGCTCAATCAGCCCCAGCATTTT. Full variable domain (missing parts from reference TRBV7-9 and TRBJ1-5): DTGVSQNPRHKITKRGQNVTFRCDPISEHNRLYWYRQTLGQGPEFLTYFQNEAQLEKSRLLSDRFSAERPKGSFSTLEIQRTEQGDSAMYLCASSATGLNQPQHFGDGTRLSIL.

This clonotype was seen only a few times. J is TRBJ1-1 and V is TRBV15; perhaps TRBD1 as D (6 bases). CDR3 size: 14 residues. In germline, CDR1 is LNHNV, CDR2 YYDKDF (reference sequence). Between the trimmed V and J ends, which lost 0 bases and 11 bases, there was a span of 16 bases. The CDR3 region has the DNA TGTGCCACCAGCAGAGAATGGAACAGGGTGGAGGCTTTCTTT. It codes for CATSREWNRVEAFF.

Remarks on this clonotype: This may be a read error: a much more frequent sequence differs by one nucleotide. The chain employs TRBV7-2 and TRBJ2-5; 8 nucleotides line up with TRBD2. The CDR3 spans 16 residues. CDR1 and CDR2 (germline): SGHTA, FQGNSA. Unmatched junction bases numbered 9, after V lost 2 bases and J lost 4 bases. The CDR3 loop is CASSLQVRGGSETQYF. The DNA of the CDR3 is TGTGCCAGCAGCTTACAAGTTCGGGGGGGGTCAGAGACCCAGTACTTC. The whole variable domain, remainder taken from reference TRBV7-2 and TRBJ2-5, is GAGVSQSPSNKVTEKGKDVELRCDPISGHTALYWYRQSLGQGLEFLIYFQGNSAPDKSGLPSDRFSAERTGGSVSTLTIQRTQQEDSAVYLCASSLQVRGGSETQYFGPGTRLLVL.

This chain joins TRBV3-1 and TRBJ1-2; 7 bases map to TRBD1. This CDR3 is 15 amino acids long. Germline V gene lookup returns CDR1 LGHDT and CDR2 YNNKEL (reference sequence). J gave up 2 bases and V 3 bases, and 6 bases lay outside the gene matches. The CDR3 is CASSHPQTGNYGYTF. DNA for the CDR3: TGTGCCAGCAGCCACCCCCAGACAGGGAACTATGGCTACACCTTC.